This T cell receptor (beta chain) appears in the sequencing data of a study of CD8 T cells in Susac syndrome. Germline V gives CDR1 SGHVS, CDR2 FQNEAQ. Trimming stripped 4 bases from V and 3 bases from J, with 18 bases between. The CDR3 length is 16 residues. A quantity of about 0.5 to 1 ug RNA underwent reverse transcription using random hexamers. TCRdb ran MiXCR on the immunoSEQ multiplex PCR reads and lists one entry per CDR3 protein. The data show about 150,000 distinct CDR3 sequences, roughly 94% seen once. The specimen was CD8+ T cells from PBMCs. This receptor was identified in a human donor with multiple sclerosis. The V call is TRBV7-8, the J call TRBJ1-2; the D gene is possibly TRBD1 (5 bases). CDR3 sequence (DNA): TGTGCCAGCAGCTCCACGACCCGGGACGGCGACTATGGCTACACCTTC. As protein: CASSSTTRDGDYGYTF.